The TCR beta chain described here comes from a study of blood T cells in healthy people across ages. Total RNA amounts of at least 5.5 micrograms were extracted per sample. It was with a sample-barcoded 5' primer and a J-beta primer mix that a second PCR of roughly 7 to 12 cycles was run. TCRdb reprocessed the 5' RACE reads via MiXCR and lists one record per CDR3 protein. This sample has roughly 2 million distinct CDR3 sequences; about 50% occur once, and the top ten carry around 2.1%. Germline CDR1 is SEHNR and CDR2 is FQNEAQ (reference sequence). The CDR3 spans 14 residues. A remark on this clonotype: One end of the junction fails to match germline, which may point to a read error.

Sequencing used blood. The chain employs TRBV7-9 and TRBJ2-1; D may be TRBD1 (6 bases). This TCR was sampled from a woman between 35 and 50 years old in good health. The CDR3 here is CASNLGQTYNEQFF. In DNA, the CDR3 is TGTGCCAGCAACTTAGGACAGACATACAATGAGCAGTTCTTC.